This T cell receptor beta chain emerged from a study of blood T cell repertoires in COVID-19. Study at large: Italy, Spain and the United States were the sources of the convalescent and acute COVID-19 samples.

Germline lookup yields CDR1 WSHSY and CDR2 SAAADI. The CDR3 covers 16 residues. Trimming at V came to 6 bases and at J to 0 bases, leaving 8 bases not matched to a gene. Repertoires were generated with immunoSEQ multiplex PCR, while TCRdb's copy carries only in-frame clones and drops some. The sample yields tens of thousands of clones, 86% seen once. The chain is built from TRBV10-2 and TRBJ1-3; TRBD1 aligns across 7 bases. The clonotype comes from a human donor in a cohort sampled during active COVID-19. The source material was peripheral blood. Written as DNA, the CDR3 is TGCGCCAGCAGCAGGGGGGTCCTCAGCTCTGGAAACACCATATATTTT. Protein sequence: CASSRGVLSSGNTIYF.